These T cell receptor beta chains were read from a single sample in a study of cytomegalovirus exposure and HLA in healthy donors. This table comes from immunoSEQ multiplex PCR, and its TCRdb copy is limited to in-frame clones, with some not included. Of 150,000 to 200,000 clones detected, around four fifths appear once; the ten largest clones hold 7.4%. The sample consisted of PBMCs. Receptors were obtained from a male donor in good health and CMV-seropositive. CDR3s include the opening cysteine and the closing phenylalanine or tryptophan. The D gene is left open where the match is weak. Not all rows give a size; the values are once, few, many and, for expanded clones, a class.

>TRBD1|.|TRBJ2-3|TRBV4-3|16
CASSQDGTGEVDTQYF
TGCGCCAGCAGCCAGGACGGGACAGGGGAGGTAGATACGCAGTATTTT
>TRBD2|.|TRBJ2-7|TRBV18|14
CASSPALAGYEQYF
TGTGCCAGCTCACCAGCCCTAGCGGGGTACGAGCAGTACTTC
>.|.|TRBJ2-7|TRBV7-9|11
CATAGSYEQYF
TGTGCCACCGCGGGGTCCTACGAGCAGTACTTC
>.|once|TRBJ1-4|TRBV11-2|15
CASSHGGESNEKLFF
TGTGCCAGCAGCCACGGAGGGGAATCTAATGAAAAACTGTTTTTT
>.|.|TRBJ1-6|TRBV29-1|23
CSVEGRANFHGGAKLSYNSPLHF
TGCAGCGTTGAAGGGAGGGCCAATTTTCACGGTGGGGCCAAACTCTCCTATAATTCACCCCTCCACTTT
>.|.|TRBJ1-6|TRBV5-1|16
CASSLDVGLINSPLHF
TGCGCCAGCAGCTTGGACGTGGGACTAATTAATTCACCCCTCCACTTT
>.|.|TRBJ1-6|TRBV13|17
CASSLGGGGHYNSPLHF
TGTGCCAGCAGCTTGGGAGGGGGGGGACACTATAATTCACCCCTCCACTTT
>TRBD1|once|TRBJ2-2|TRBV19|15
CASRTGGLGTGELFF
TGTGCCAGTAGGACAGGGGGCTTGGGGACCGGGGAGCTGTTTTTT
>TRBD1|.|TRBJ2-7|TRBV10-3|16
CAVSSGTADISYEQYF
TGTGCCGTATCCAGTGGGACAGCCGATATCTCCTACGAGCAGTACTTC
>.|few|TRBJ2-7|TRBV5-1|13
CASSLSADYEQYF
TGCGCCAGCAGCTTGTCGGCGGATTACGAGCAGTACTTC
>.|once|TRBJ1-1|TRBV7-6|15
CASSGGVTLNTEAFF
TGTGCCAGCAGCGGAGGCGTTACGTTGAACACTGAAGCTTTCTTT
>.|.|TRBJ1-3|TRBV6-1|12
CASGYSGNTIYF
TGTGCCAGCGGGTACTCCGGGAACACCATATATTTT
>.|once|TRBJ2-7|TRBV27|14
CASSSQGRPYEQYF
TGTGCCAGCAGTTCACAGGGACGACCCTACGAGCAGTACTTC
>.|.|TRBJ2-7|TRBV9|13
CASSVTGSYEQYF
TGTGCCAGCAGCGTAACAGGTTCCTACGAGCAGTACTTC
>TRBD1|.|TRBJ1-4|TRBV6-1|15
CASRGTAPTNEKLFF
TGTGCCAGCAGAGGGACAGCCCCAACTAATGAAAAACTGTTTTTT
>.|.|TRBJ1-2|TRBV6-1|14
CASSELRAHYGYTF
TGTGCCAGCAGTGAGTTGCGGGCCCACTATGGCTACACCTTC
>.|.|TRBJ1-2|TRBV29-1|13
CSVGMAGSYGYTF
TGCAGCGTTGGGATGGCGGGGAGCTATGGCTACACCTTC
>.|.|TRBJ2-3|TRBV7-3|14
CASSPGLFTDTQYF
TGTGCCAGCAGCCCGGGACTTTTCACAGATACGCAGTATTTT
>.|.|TRBJ2-6|TRBV19|14
CASRKPSGANVLTF
TGTGCCAGTAGGAAGCCATCTGGGGCCAACGTCCTGACTTTC
>TRBD1|.|TRBJ1-2|TRBV19|13
CASTTGEGYGYTF
TGTGCCAGTACGACAGGGGAGGGCTATGGCTACACCTTC
>.|.|TRBJ1-1|TRBV2|14
CASRGEGWGTEAFF
TGTGCCAGCAGGGGGGAGGGGTGGGGCACTGAAGCTTTCTTT
>.|.|TRBJ1-5|TRBV19|14
CASSQSGGNQPQHF
TGTGCCAGTAGTCAATCGGGGGGCAATCAGCCCCAGCATTTT
>TRBD2|.|TRBJ2-1|TRBV27|15
CASRGSGGLSNEQFF
TGTGCCAGCAGAGGGAGCGGGGGGCTTAGCAATGAGCAGTTCTTC
>.|once|TRBJ2-7|TRBV6-1|9
CASTNEQYF
TGTGCCAGCACGAACGAGCAGTACTTC
>.|few|TRBJ2-4|TRBV10-2|17
CASSESGPRGGKNIQYF
TGCGCCAGCAGTGAGTCGGGGCCTAGGGGGGGCAAAAACATTCAGTACTTC
>.|once|TRBJ2-5|TRBV9|15
CASSVDQGPQETQYF
TGTGCCAGCAGCGTGGATCAGGGGCCCCAAGAGACCCAGTACTTC
>.|.|TRBJ2-2|TRBV6-5|15
CASSYPAANTGELFF
TGTGCCAGCAGTTACCCCGCGGCGAACACCGGGGAGCTGTTTTTT
>TRBD2|once|TRBJ2-3|TRBV6-6|15
CASSYSRGGTDTQYF
TGTGCCAGCAGTTACTCCCGGGGAGGGACAGATACGCAGTATTTT
>.|.|TRBJ2-1|TRBV5-1|15
CASSFQGGDYNEQFF
TGCGCCAGCAGCTTTCAGGGGGGTGACTACAATGAGCAGTTCTTC
>.|once|TRBJ1-3|TRBV6-5|14
CASSLGGAGNTIYF
TGTGCCAGCAGTTTGGGAGGGGCTGGAAACACCATATATTTT
>.|.|TRBJ2-3|TRBV7-2|15
CASSRGGASTDTQYF
TGTGCCAGCAGCCGAGGGGGGGCTAGCACAGATACGCAGTATTTT
>TRBD1|.|TRBJ1-1|TRBV18|14
CASSPGQGHTEAFF
TGTGCCAGCTCACCTGGACAGGGCCACACTGAAGCTTTCTTT
>.|.|TRBJ1-2|TRBV27|13
CASSLTLQGGYTF
TGTGCCAGCAGTCTAACCCTCCAGGGAGGCTACACCTTC
>TRBD2|.|TRBJ2-3|TRBV5-6|16
CASSLFLAGSTDTQYF
TGTGCCAGCAGCTTATTCCTAGCGGGGTCCACAGATACGCAGTATTTT
>TRBD2|.|TRBJ2-7|TRBV4-1|16
CASSQELAGTTYEQYF
TGCGCCAGCAGCCAAGAACTAGCGGGGACCACCTACGAGCAGTACTTC
>TRBD1|few|TRBJ2-1|TRBV27|14
CASSPPGQYNEQFF
TGTGCCAGCAGTCCTCCGGGACAGTACAATGAGCAGTTCTTC
>.|.|TRBJ2-3|TRBV7-9|15
CASSPAGLDTDTQYF
TGTGCCAGCAGCCCGGCGGGGCTTGACACAGATACGCAGTATTTT
>.|few|TRBJ1-1|TRBV6-5|13
CASSYKLYGEAFF
TGTGCCAGCAGTTACAAGCTTTACGGTGAGGCTTTCTTT
>TRBD1|.|TRBJ1-2|TRBV14|14
CASSQGTGGSSYTF
TGTGCCAGCAGCCAAGGAACAGGGGGAAGTAGCTACACCTTC
>.|.|TRBJ1-2|TRBV4-1|14
CASSPPAGAYGYTF
TGCGCCAGCAGCCCACCGGCAGGGGCCTATGGCTACACCTTC
>TRBD2|many|TRBJ2-1|TRBV10-3|16
CAIKDRSGGYYNEQFF
TGTGCCATCAAAGACCGTAGCGGGGGGTACTACAATGAGCAGTTCTTC
>.|few|TRBJ2-1|TRBV2|13
CACRPGEYNEQFF
TGTGCCTGCCGCCCGGGGGAGTACAATGAGCAGTTCTTC
>TRBD1|.|TRBJ1-6|TRBV11-2|15
CASSLRQGGHSPLHF
TGTGCCAGCAGCTTACGACAGGGAGGTCATTCACCCCTCCACTTT
>.|.|TRBJ2-2|TRBV27|14
CASRGGLRPRELFF
TGTGCCAGCAGGGGGGGACTCCGTCCCAGGGAGCTGTTTTTT
>.|.|TRBJ2-1|TRBV2|15
CASSPQASPHNEQFF
TGTGCCAGCAGCCCACAGGCTTCCCCTCACAATGAGCAGTTCTTC